One sample yielded the 20 T cell receptor beta chains listed below, sequenced in a study of blood T cells in healthy people across ages. Through a sample-barcoded 5' primer and a J-beta primer mix, a second PCR was run for roughly 6 to 11 cycles. From the 5' RACE reads, TCRdb called clonotypes with MiXCR, one entry per CDR3 protein. This table holds about 1,500,000 distinct CDR3 sequences, approximately 40% found once. The sequenced material came from blood. The receptors stem from a woman between 18 and 29 years old in good health.

V usage is TRBV11-2 and J usage is TRBJ1-1, with D maybe TRBD1 (5 bases). The CDR3 consists of 14 residues. Germline-derived CDR1 and CDR2 are SGHAT and FQNNGV. Trimming removed 3 bases from V and 3 bases from J, with 11 bases in between. CDR3 residues: CASSFGGMDTEAFF. The CDR3 nucleotides read TGTGCCAGCAGCTTCGGGGGTATGGACACTGAAGCTTTCTTT.

The genes are TRBV13 and TRBJ1-6; no firm D call. The CDR3 runs 20 residues. Germline assignment: CDR1 PRHDT and CDR2 FYEKMQ (reference sequence). Trimming removed 4 bases at V and 0 bases at J, with 22 bases between. CDR3 bases: TGTGCCAGCAGCTCCGCCGACGGAAGAATTAAAAGCTCCTATAATTCACCCCTCCACTTT. It is translated as CASSSADGRIKSSYNSPLHF.

Only a few counts were recorded for this clonotype. The V call is TRBV10-3, the J call TRBJ2-1, with TRBD2 matching 8 bases. The CDR3 contains 15 residues. Per germline, CDR1 ENHRY and CDR2 SYGVKD. Trimming took 4 bases from V and 7 from J; bases not matched to a gene: 9. As DNA, the CDR3 is TGTGCCATCAGTGTCCCCCCGGGGGGGGGGAATGAGCAGTTCTTC. It codes for CAISVPPGGGNEQFF.

The chain couples TRBV24-1 to TRBJ1-2; no clear D. The CDR3 has 15 amino acids. V shed 4 bases and J shed 4 bases, with 15 bases lying between them. Germline loops: CDR1 KGHDR, CDR2 SFDVKD. The CDR3 here is CATSETTGSSYGYTF. DNA for the CDR3: TGTGCCACCAGTGAGACGACGGGCTCTAGCTATGGCTACACCTTC.

This clonotype was seen more than once but under ten times. A junction end diverges from the germline sequence, so it may reflect a read error. V gene TRBV4-1 combines with J gene TRBJ2-1; D uncertain. CDR3 length: 16 amino acids. Germline lookup yields CDR1 MGHRA and CDR2 YSYEKL. In nucleotides, the CDR3 is TGTGCCAGCAGCCAAGATTTAGCAAACTCCTACAATGAGCAGTTCTTC. This sequence encodes CASSQDLANSYNEQFF.

This clonotype was counted a single time. The chain couples TRBV29-1 to TRBJ2-2, with D possibly TRBD2 on 6 matching bases. CDR3 length: 17 amino acids. V was pared by 0 bases and J by 0 bases, with 14 bases between. Germline V gives CDR1 SQVTM, CDR2 ANQGSEA. The DNA for the CDR3 is TGCAGCGTTGAAGATAGGGGCGGGACTCCGAACACCGGGGAGCTGTTTTTT. Translated, it gives CSVEDRGGTPNTGELFF.

The sample holds a few counts of this clonotype. The chain has TRBV27 and TRBJ2-1, with 9 bases matching TRBD2. The V gene end was trimmed by 2 bases and the J gene end by 6 bases; junction bases not matched to a gene: 5. The germline CDR1 and CDR2 sequences are MNHEY and SMNVEV (reference sequence). The CDR3 extends over 15 amino acids. As DNA, the CDR3 is TGTGCCAGCAGTTTAGGGGTAGCGGGAGTCAATGAGCAGTTCTTC. As protein: CASSLGVAGVNEQFF.

This clonotype was found a few times. V gene TRBV7-8 combines with J gene TRBJ2-3; 9 bases are shared with TRBD2. Trimming cost V 5 bases and J 2 bases; bases outside gene matches: 8. In germline, CDR1 is SGHVS, CDR2 FQNEAQ. This CDR3 comprises 16 residues. CDR3 protein: CASSELLAGITDTQYF. Here the CDR3 DNA reads TGTGCCAGCAGCGAACTCCTAGCGGGAATCACAGATACGCAGTATTTT.

This rearrangement joins TRBV18 to TRBJ1-5; 12 bases map to TRBD1. The V segment lost 4 bases and the J segment 1 base; nucleotides outside the gene matches: 5. Germline V gene lookup returns CDR1 KGHSH and CDR2 LQKENI. The CDR3 runs 17 residues. The CDR3 region is CASSQGQGAVSNQPQHF. The DNA of the CDR3 is TGTGCCAGCTCACAGGGACAGGGGGCGGTAAGCAATCAGCCCCAGCATTTT.

The chain combines TRBV11-2 with TRBJ2-3, with 7 bases aligning to TRBD2. J was trimmed by 14 bases and V by 5 bases; bases with no gene match: 13. CDR1 and CDR2 from the germline V gene are SGHAT and FQNNGV. The CDR3 extends over 13 amino acids. The CDR3 DNA sequence: TGTGCCAGCAGCGCCCCGAGCGGGACTCATACGTATTTT. It is translated as CASSAPSGTHTYF.

This clonotype was recorded many times. The rearrangement joins TRBV6-5 to TRBJ2-7; the D is unclear. The CDR3 length is 12 residues. V lost 6 bases, J lost 3 bases, and 9 bases lay in between. The germline V gene encodes CDR1 MNHEY and CDR2 SVGAGI. CDR3 region: CASSSRLYEQYF. CDR3 bases: TGTGCCAGCAGCTCCCGCCTCTACGAGCAGTACTTC.

This clonotype has more than one count but fewer than ten. The chain couples TRBV29-1 to TRBJ2-5; 11 nucleotides agree with TRBD2. Germline CDR1 SQVTM, CDR2 ANQGSEA. The V segment lost 3 bases and the J segment 3 bases; nucleotides outside the gene matches: 6. This CDR3 has 15 amino acids. The CDR3 nucleotides are TGCAGCGTTGAGTTATCTAGCGGGGGGAAAGAGACCCAGTACTTC. It is translated as CSVELSSGGKETQYF.

This clonotype was detected only a few times. This rearrangement joins TRBV20-1 to TRBJ2-1, with TRBD2 matching over 8 bases. CDR3 length equals 16 residues. With 3 bases clipped from V and 8 bases from J, the junction kept 15 bases outside the gene matches. Germline CDR1 reads DFQATT; CDR2 reads SNEGSKA (reference sequence). The CDR3 sequence is CSARISGASRFDEQFF. Here the CDR3 DNA reads TGCAGTGCTAGGATTAGCGGGGCGTCCAGATTCGATGAGCAGTTCTTC.

This clonotype was seen at least ten times. The CDR3, as DNA: TGTGCCATCAGTGAGTCGGCAGAGACCCAGTACTTC. This gives the protein CAISESAETQYF. The chain combines TRBV10-3 with TRBJ2-5; D uncertain. CDR1 and CDR2 from the germline V gene are ENHRY and SYGVKD. Trimming stripped 0 bases from V and 4 bases from J, with 3 bases between. This CDR3 region has 12 residues.

This clonotype came up a few times. The rearrangement links TRBV3-1 to TRBJ1-2; 7 bases align to TRBD1. The CDR3 is 14 residues long. Germline V gene data show CDR1 as LGHDT and CDR2 as YNNKEL (reference sequence). Unmatched junction bases numbered 8, after V lost 4 bases and J lost 6 bases. For the CDR3, the DNA is TGTGCCAGCAGCCCCCGGACAGGCTCCGATGGCTACACCTTC. It encodes CASSPRTGSDGYTF.

Note on this clonotype: One base away lies a much larger clone, so this may be a sequencing read error. This rearrangement joins TRBV24-1 to TRBJ2-6; possibly TRBD1 for D (5 bases). The CDR3 sequence is 16 residues long. CDR1 KGHDR and CDR2 SFDVKD come from the germline V gene. This chain's CDR3 is CAIGSGAVSGANVPTF. CDR3 nucleotide sequence: TGTGCCATCGGGTCTGGGGCAGTCTCTGGGGCCAACGTCCCGACTTTC.

The chain uses TRBV4-1 and TRBJ2-1, with 12 bases that match TRBD1. Germline CDR1 MGHRA, CDR2 YSYEKL. Trimming at V came to 8 bases and at J to 10 bases, leaving 9 bases not matched to a gene. The CDR3 has 14 residues. The CDR3 sequence is CASSHRDRGHEQFF. CDR3 nucleotide sequence: TGCGCCAGCTCCCACCGGGACAGGGGGCACGAGCAGTTCTTC.

This clonotype was detected a few times. This sequence joins TRBV6-1 and TRBJ1-6; perhaps TRBD1 as D (5 bases). Trimming removed 7 bases from V and 5 bases from J, with 15 bases in between. Germline assignment: CDR1 MNHNS and CDR2 SASEGT. The CDR3 is 15 residues long. CDR3: CASKTGASNNSPLHF. DNA for the CDR3: TGTGCCAGCAAGACCGGGGCGTCAAATAATTCACCCCTCCACTTT.

The chain uses TRBV4-1 and TRBJ1-4, with a possible D match to TRBD1 (6 bases). Germline CDR1 reads MGHRA; CDR2 reads YSYEKL. CDR3 length equals 15 residues. V lost 1 base and J 10 bases, leaving 16 bases between the germline ends. The CDR3 is CASSQGLGALGKLFF. The CDR3 coding sequence is TGCGCCAGCAGCCAAGGACTGGGGGCGTTGGGAAAACTGTTTTTT.

V and J are TRBV6-5 and TRBJ2-1; D might be TRBD2 (5 bases). Germline CDR1 MNHEY, CDR2 SVGAGI. V was clipped by 6 bases and J by 3 bases, with 9 bases between them. The CDR3 contains 13 residues. CDR3 sequence reads: CASRVTSYNEQFF. CDR3 sequence (DNA): TGTGCCAGCAGAGTCACTAGCTACAATGAGCAGTTCTTC.